The present entry profiles one T cell receptor beta chain with its context. Its target is not known. This sample was included in a study of T cells in tuberculosis. The study's findings and limits: Using the GMM-specific repertoire gave about 87% accuracy versus around 74% with motifs.

V was trimmed by 3 bases and J by 4 bases, leaving 3 bases between them. This CDR3 is 12 amino acids long. The germline V gene has CDR1 SGHTA and CDR2 FQGNSA. Method: immunoSEQ multiplex PCR; TCRdb's copy keeps in-frame clones and lacks some. The table has some 49,000 clones, more than 90% seen once. This sample's time point: new active TB diagnosis, blood taken before or within 7 days of starting treatment. V is TRBV7-2 and J is TRBJ2-2; D not certain. The specimen was PBMCs, collected at tuberculosis diagnosis. The source of this sequence is an adult with tuberculosis. The CDR3 loop reads CASSFITGELFF. CDR3 in DNA: TGTGCCAGCAGCTTTATCACCGGGGAGCTGTTTTTT.